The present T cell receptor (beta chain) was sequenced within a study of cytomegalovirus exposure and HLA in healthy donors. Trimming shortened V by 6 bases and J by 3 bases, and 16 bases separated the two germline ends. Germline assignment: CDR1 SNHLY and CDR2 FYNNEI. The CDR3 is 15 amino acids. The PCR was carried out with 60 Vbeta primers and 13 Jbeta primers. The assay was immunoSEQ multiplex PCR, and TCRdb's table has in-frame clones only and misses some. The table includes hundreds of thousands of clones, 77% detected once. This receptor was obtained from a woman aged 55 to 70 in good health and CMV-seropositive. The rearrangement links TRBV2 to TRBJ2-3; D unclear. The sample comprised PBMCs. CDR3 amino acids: CASSPRPAFTDTQYF. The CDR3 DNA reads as TGTGCCAGCAGCCCACGGCCAGCGTTTACAGATACGCAGTATTTT.